Included here is one TCR beta chain sequence, with context. Its antigen remains unidentified. No much larger clone is present one base from it, and per-base qualities are unavailable. At one collaborating source in Seattle, patients were enrolled during active infection and were followed longitudinally through the course of disease. Whole blood was collected in K2EDTA tubes by collaborating institutions according to the institutions' own protocols. Collaborator samples were shipped for TCRbeta analysis as frozen whole blood, isolated PBMCs, or DNA extracted from either sample type. CDR1 is given as SGHRS and CDR2 as YFSETQ, both from the germline V gene. Including cysteine and phenylalanine, the CDR3 has 14 amino acids. Only the CDR3 DNA is retained, 42 bases long and in frame from the first base. Unmatched junction bases come to 6, with V trimmed by 4 bases and J by 5 bases. These data come from a study of blood T cell repertoires in COVID-19 (dated by TCRdb to the early 2020s). As for the study more broadly: Samples from collaborators originated in the United States, Italy and Spain and spanned both the acute and convalescent phases of COVID-19. Subjects who had been exposed to COVID-19, were actively infected with it, or had recovered from it provided the deeply sampled blood TCRbeta repertoires that made up the dataset. Where available, HLA class I and class II types were obtained from metadata supplied by the sample provider rather than from assay-based typing. The repertoires were made available in a free public database intended to serve as a resource for research on the immune response to SARS-CoV-2. The sample metadata nearly always contained a de-identified subject ID, COVID-19 status, age in years and sex. Samples were obtained from the ongoing ImmuneRACE study (first 160 participants) and from over a thousand subjects provided by 6 global collaborators. The material from the prospective study consisted of cDNA or gDNA derived from T cells, B-cell-depleted T cells, or PBMCs.

What the authors observed across the whole study: The quantity of clinical and demographic metadata differed by source and by participant and was supplied without curation.

TCRbeta CDR3 regions were amplified from genomic DNA using the immunoSEQ Assay, a bias-controlled multiplex PCR. The authors' pipeline ran thus. The number of nucleated cells in each sample was estimated from the amplification of reference gene primers within the assay. To quantify the absolute abundance of each unique TCRbeta CDR3 rearrangement, sequence reads were collapsed and filtered. Productive Simpson clonality was computed per sample as the square root of Simpson's diversity index over productive rearrangements. TCRdb retrieved this table from immuneACCESS and kept in-frame rearrangements only. Not all clones are present; in checked studies, unresolved V genes account for under half, and no reason is known for the remainder. V and J calls and clone size are those listed in that table; D and trimming were worked out from the DNA. In all, the sample holds roughly 87,000 clones, and 70% to 85% of those were seen once. The ten largest clonotypes hold 2.5% to 3.5% of the sample.

This sequence uses TRBV5-1 and TRBJ1-1; TRBD1 agrees with 9 junctional bases. The TCR originated in a woman aged 80 or over with COVID-19, enrolled during active disease. The specimen sequenced was peripheral blood. The CDR3 protein is CASSPWTGETEAFF. The bases read TGCGCCAGCAGCCCCTGGACAGGGGAGACTGAAGCTTTCTTT.